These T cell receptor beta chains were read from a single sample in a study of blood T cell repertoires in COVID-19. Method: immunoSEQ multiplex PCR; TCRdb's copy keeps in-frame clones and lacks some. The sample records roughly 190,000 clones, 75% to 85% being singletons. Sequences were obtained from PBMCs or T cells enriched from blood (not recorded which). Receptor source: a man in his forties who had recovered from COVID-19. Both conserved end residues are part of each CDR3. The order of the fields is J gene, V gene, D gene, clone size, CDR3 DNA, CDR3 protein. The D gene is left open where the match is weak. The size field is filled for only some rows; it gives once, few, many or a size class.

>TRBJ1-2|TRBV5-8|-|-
TGTGCCAGCAGCTTGGCAGGGGCCTACTATGGCTACACCTTC
CASSLAGAYYGYTF
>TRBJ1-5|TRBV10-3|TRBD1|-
TGTGCCATCAAGATAAGACAGGGGGCGCTGAATCAGCCCCAGCATTTT
CAIKIRQGALNQPQHF
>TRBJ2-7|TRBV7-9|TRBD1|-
TGTGCCAGCAGCTCGGGACAGTCGGTCGCGCAGTACTTC
CASSSGQSVAQYF
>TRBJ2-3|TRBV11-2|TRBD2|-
TGTGCCAGCAGCTTAGAGAGGCTAGCGGGAGGGCCCGGAGATACGCAGTATTTT
CASSLERLAGGPGDTQYF
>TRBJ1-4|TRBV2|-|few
TGTGCCAGCCGGCGAAGAGGGTTGGGGGAAAAACTGTTTTTT
CASRRRGLGEKLFF
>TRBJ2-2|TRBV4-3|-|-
TGCGCCAGCAGCCAAGGAGGGCTATTCTTGCACACCGGGGAGCTGTTTTTT
CASSQGGLFLHTGELFF
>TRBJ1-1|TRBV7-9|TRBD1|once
TGTGCCAGCAGCTGGCGACAGGGATCTACTGAAGCTTTCTTT
CASSWRQGSTEAFF
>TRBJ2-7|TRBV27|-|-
TGTGCCAGCAGTTTATGGGGCAGGGGTGAGCAGTACTTC
CASSLWGRGEQYF
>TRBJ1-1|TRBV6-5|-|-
TGTGCCAGCAGTTACGCGCCCGCCGATACTGAAGCTTTCTTT
CASSYAPADTEAFF
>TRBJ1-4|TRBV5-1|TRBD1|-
TGCGCCAGCAGCCCCCTGGGGCAGGGGGAGAGACTGTTTTTT
CASSPLGQGERLFF
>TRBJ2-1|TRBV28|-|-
TGTGCCAGCACACTCCGCGCCTACAATGAGCAGTTCTTC
CASTLRAYNEQFF
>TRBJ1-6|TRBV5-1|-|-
TGCGCCAGCAGAGACAGCCTGAATTCACCCCTCCACTTT
CASRDSLNSPLHF
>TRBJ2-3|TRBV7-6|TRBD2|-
TGTGCCAGCAGCTTAGCCCTAGCGGCTAGCACAGATACGCAGTATTTT
CASSLALAASTDTQYF
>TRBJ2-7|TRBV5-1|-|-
TGCGCCAGCAGTTTTGGAACAGGGAAATCCCACGAGCAGTACTTC
CASSFGTGKSHEQYF
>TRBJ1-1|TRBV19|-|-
TGTGCCAGTAGTATGACAGCTATCCCGAACACTGAAGCTTTCTTT
CASSMTAIPNTEAFF